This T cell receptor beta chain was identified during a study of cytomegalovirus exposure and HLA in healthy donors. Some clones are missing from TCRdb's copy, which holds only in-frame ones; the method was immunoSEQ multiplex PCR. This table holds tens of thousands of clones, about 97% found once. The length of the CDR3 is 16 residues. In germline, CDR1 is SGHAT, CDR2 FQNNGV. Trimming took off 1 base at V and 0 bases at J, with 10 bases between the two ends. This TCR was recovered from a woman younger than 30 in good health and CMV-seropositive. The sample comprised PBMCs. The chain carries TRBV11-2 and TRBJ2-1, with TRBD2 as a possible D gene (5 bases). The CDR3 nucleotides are TGTGCCAGCAGCTTAGGTATAGGGAGCTCCTACAATGAGCAGTTCTTC. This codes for CASSLGIGSSYNEQFF. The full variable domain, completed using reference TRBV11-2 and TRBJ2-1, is EAGVAQSPRYKIIEKRQSVAFWCNPISGHATLYWYQQILGQGPKLLIQFQNNGVVDDSQLPKDRFSAERLKGVDSTLKIQPAKLEDSAVYLCASSLGIGSSYNEQFFGPGTRLTVL.